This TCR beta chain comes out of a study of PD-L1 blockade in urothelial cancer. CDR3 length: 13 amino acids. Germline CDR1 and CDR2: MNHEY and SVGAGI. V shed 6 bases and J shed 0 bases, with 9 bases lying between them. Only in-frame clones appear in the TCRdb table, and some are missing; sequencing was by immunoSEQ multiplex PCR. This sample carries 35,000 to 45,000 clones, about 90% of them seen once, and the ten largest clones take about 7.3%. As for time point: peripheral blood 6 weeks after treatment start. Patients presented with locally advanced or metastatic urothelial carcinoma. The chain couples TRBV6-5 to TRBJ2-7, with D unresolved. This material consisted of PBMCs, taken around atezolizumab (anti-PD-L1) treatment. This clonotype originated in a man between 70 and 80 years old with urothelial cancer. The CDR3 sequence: CASRMGISYEQYF. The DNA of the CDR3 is TGTGCCAGCAGAATGGGCATCTCCTACGAGCAGTACTTC.